This T cell receptor (beta chain) was sequenced for a study of T cells in Graves' hyperthyroidism and ophthalmopathy. Points from the study as a whole: A model built on 13 V-J features separated ophthalmopathy from stable hyperthyroidism. Blood held most thyroid clonotypes expanded above 0.001 frequency.

Patients affected by ophthalmopathy presented a Clinical Activity Score of at least 3, a NOSPECS grade of at least 4, and disease duration below 3 months. Patients were excluded because of uncontrolled infection, other autoimmune disease, pregnancy or lactation. Template material for amplifying TCR beta CDR3 regions consisted of RNA transcripts. HTBI primers drove first-round RT-PCR of the TCR CDR3. TCRdb re-derived calls from the multiplex PCR reads in MiXCR, one entry per CDR3 protein. This table has approximately 570,000 distinct CDR3 sequences, just under 20% appearing once. This clonotype appeared many times. Its antigen remains unknown. The sequenced sample was blood. The sequence came from a man aged 40-55 years with Graves' ophthalmopathy.

The CDR3 DNA sequence: TGTGCCAGCAGCTTGGTTCTTTCAGATACGCAGTATTTT. Amino acid sequence: CASSLVLSDTQYF. The chain has TRBV5-5 and TRBJ2-3; D call uncertain. The germline gives CDR1 SGHKS, CDR2 YYEKEE (reference sequence). Trimming cost V 0 bases and J 4 bases, with 6 bases left between them. The CDR3 is made up of 13 amino acids.